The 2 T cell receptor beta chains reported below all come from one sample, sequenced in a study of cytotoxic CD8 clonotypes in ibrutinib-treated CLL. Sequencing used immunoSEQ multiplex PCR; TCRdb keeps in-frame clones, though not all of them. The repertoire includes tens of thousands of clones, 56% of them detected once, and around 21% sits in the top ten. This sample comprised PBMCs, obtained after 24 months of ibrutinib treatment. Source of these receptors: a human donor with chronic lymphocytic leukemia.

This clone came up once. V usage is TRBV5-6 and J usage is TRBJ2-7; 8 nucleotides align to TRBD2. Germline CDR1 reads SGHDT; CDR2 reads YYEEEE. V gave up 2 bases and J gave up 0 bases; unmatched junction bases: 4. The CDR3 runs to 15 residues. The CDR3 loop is CASSFPSGHSYEQYF. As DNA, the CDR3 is TGTGCCAGCAGCTTTCCTAGCGGGCACTCCTACGAGCAGTACTTC.

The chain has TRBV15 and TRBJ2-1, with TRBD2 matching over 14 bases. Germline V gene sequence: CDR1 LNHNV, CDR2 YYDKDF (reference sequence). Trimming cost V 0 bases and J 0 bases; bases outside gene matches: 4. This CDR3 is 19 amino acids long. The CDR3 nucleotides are TGTGCCACCAGCAGAGAACGACTAGCGGGAGGGAGCTCCTACAATGAGCAGTTCTTC. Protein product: CATSRERLAGGSSYNEQFF.